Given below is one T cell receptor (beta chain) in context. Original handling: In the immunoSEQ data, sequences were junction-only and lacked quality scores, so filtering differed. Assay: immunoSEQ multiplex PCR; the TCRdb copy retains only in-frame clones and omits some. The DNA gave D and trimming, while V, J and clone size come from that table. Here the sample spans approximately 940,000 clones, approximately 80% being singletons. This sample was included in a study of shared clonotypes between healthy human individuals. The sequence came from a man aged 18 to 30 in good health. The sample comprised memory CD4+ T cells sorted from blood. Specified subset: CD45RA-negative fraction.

As DNA, the CDR3 is TGCGCCAGCAGCTCCGGGACTGATAATTCACCCCTCCACTTT. This codes for CASSSGTDNSPLHF. This chain connects TRBV5-1 to TRBJ1-6, with D perhaps matching TRBD1 (5 bases). The CDR3 has 14 residues. The germline V and J ends were trimmed by 3 bases and 5 bases, with 9 bases remaining between them. Germline lookup yields CDR1 SGHRS and CDR2 YFSETQ.